One sample yielded the 16 T cell receptor beta chains listed below, sequenced in a study of T cells in tuberculosis (dated by TCRdb to the late 2010s). The method behind the library was the immunoSEQ multiplex PCR assay. Drawn from immuneACCESS, this table holds only the in-frame rearrangements with V and J called that TCRdb kept. Clones are partly lost; checked studies trace under half to an unresolved V gene and leave the rest unexplained. Here the sample has around 33,000 clones; 85% to 95% occur a single time. Clones ranked in the top ten supply 7% to 8% of the sample. The sequencing input was PBMCs. Receptors were obtained from a donor aged 10-29 years with latent tuberculosis or without tuberculosis infection. Some clones in this sample may be carry-over from other donors' samples.

The J gene is TRBJ1-4, the V gene TRBV7-9; 10 nucleotides line up with TRBD1. V shed 4 bases and J 12 bases; nucleotides not matched to a gene: 8. The CDR3 length is 14 residues. CDR1 is SEHNR and CDR2 is FQNEAQ in the germline V gene (reference sequence). Written as DNA, the CDR3 is TGTGCCAGCAGCTCGGGACAGGGGATCGGGGAACTGTTTTTT. Translated, it gives CASSSGQGIGELFF. The entire variable domain, with the rest obtained from reference TRBV7-9 and TRBJ1-4, is as follows: DTGVSQNPRHKITKRGQNVTFRCDPISEHNRLYWYRQTLGQGPEFLTYFQNEAQLEKSRLLSDRFSAERPKGSFSTLEIQRTEQGDSAMYLCASSSGQGIGELFFGSGTQLSVL.

The chain carries TRBV27 and TRBJ1-1, with no clear D. Between the trimmed V and J ends, which lost 8 bases and 4 bases, there was a span of 8 bases. The CDR3 spans 11 residues. Per the germline V gene, CDR1 is MNHEY and CDR2 is SMNVEV (reference sequence). CDR3 coding DNA: TGTGCCAGCCAGGCGGGCACTGAAGCTTTCTTT. Protein sequence: CASQAGTEAFF.

The chain joins TRBV12-5 to TRBJ1-1, with D hard to call. Germline V gives CDR1 LGHNT, CDR2 FRNRAP. This CDR3 is 13 amino acids long. Trimming cost V 2 bases and J 2 bases, with 6 bases left between them. CDR3 coding DNA: TGTGCTAGTGGTTTGAACAGAAACACTGAAGCTTTCTTT. This encodes CASGLNRNTEAFF.

The sample holds one count of this clone. This rearrangement joins TRBV12-5 to TRBJ1-1, with 7 bases lining up with TRBD1. CDR1 LGHNT and CDR2 FRNRAP come from the germline V gene. The CDR3 is 13 residues long. J was trimmed by 4 bases and V by 6 bases; bases with no gene match: 5. The CDR3 DNA reads TGTGCTAGTGGGAAATCAGGGGGCACTGAAGCTTTCTTT. Its translation: CASGKSGGTEAFF.

V and J are TRBV4-1 and TRBJ1-2, with TRBD1 as a possible D gene (6 bases). Trimming pared 1 base from V and 4 bases from J, leaving 13 bases between. The CDR3 is made up of 15 amino acids. Germline V gene lookup returns CDR1 MGHRA and CDR2 YSYEKL. The CDR3 is CASSQVYDRTYGYTF. As DNA, the CDR3 is TGCGCCAGCAGCCAAGTCTACGACAGGACCTATGGCTACACCTTC.

The V call is TRBV9, the J call TRBJ2-7, with 9 bases lining up with TRBD1. Germline CDR1 SGDLS, CDR2 YYNGEE. V shed 3 bases and J 3 bases; nucleotides not matched to a gene: 7. This CDR3 contains 15 residues. The CDR3 DNA reads TGTGCCAGCAGCGCCCAGACAGGGGGGATCTACGAGCAGTACTTC. Translating it yields CASSAQTGGIYEQYF.

The chain has TRBV5-4 and TRBJ2-3; TRBD1 agrees at 7 bases. The V gene's germline CDR1 is SGHNT and CDR2 YYREEE (reference sequence). The CDR3 length is 14 residues. V dropped 2 bases and J dropped 1; count of bases not matched to a gene: 1. The CDR3 bases are TGTGCCAGCAGCTTTGACAGGGGCACAGATACGCAGTATTTT. The encoded protein is CASSFDRGTDTQYF.

The V call is TRBV2, the J call TRBJ1-1; a possible D gene is TRBD1 (5 bases). From germline, CDR1 is SNHLY and CDR2 FYNNEI. The CDR3 has 14 residues. V dropped 5 bases and J dropped 3 bases, with 13 bases sitting between them. The CDR3 region is CASSPGKTYTEAFF. The CDR3 nucleotides read TGTGCCAGCAGTCCAGGGAAGACATACACTGAAGCTTTCTTT.

V gene TRBV5-1 combines with J gene TRBJ2-7; TRBD1 aligns across 7 bases. V lost 4 bases and J lost 2; bases outside the gene matches: 6. This CDR3 has 14 amino acids. Germline values: CDR1 SGHRS, CDR2 YFSETQ. CDR3 sequence reads: CASSMLTGTYEQYF. For the CDR3, the DNA is TGCGCCAGCAGCATGCTGACAGGGACCTACGAGCAGTACTTC.

V gene TRBV15 combines with J gene TRBJ1-4, with D unclear. CDR1 is LNHNV and CDR2 is YYDKDF in the germline V gene (reference sequence). There are 13 residues in the CDR3. The V gene lost 2 bases and the J gene lost 8 bases, with 9 bases spanning the gap. CDR3: CATSRPSGEKLFF. CDR3 bases: TGTGCCACCAGCAGACCTAGTGGGGAAAAACTGTTTTTT.

The chain carries TRBV11-2 and TRBJ1-3, with D possibly being TRBD1 (5 bases). The V and J ends lost 1 base and 3 bases respectively, with 10 bases between them. This CDR3 spans 15 amino acids. The germline CDR1 and CDR2 sequences are SGHAT and FQNNGV. The CDR3 nucleotides read TGTGCCAGCAGCTTAGTCGACAGCCTTGGAAACACCATATATTTT. It yields the protein CASSLVDSLGNTIYF.

The chain carries TRBV6-5 and TRBJ1-1, with D perhaps TRBD1 (6 bases). Germline CDR1 MNHEY, CDR2 SVGAGI. The V end lost 4 bases, the J end lost 6 bases, and 18 bases lay between the germline ends. The CDR3 consists of 15 residues. Written as DNA, the CDR3 is TGTGCCAGCAGTTCATCGAGGGGGGGCCCTCCTGAAGCTTTCTTT. Translated: CASSSSRGGPPEAFF.

J is TRBJ2-5 and V is TRBV19, with 10 bases matching TRBD1. Per germline, CDR1 LNHDA and CDR2 SQIVND (reference sequence). V lost 4 bases to trimming and J lost 5 bases; unmatched junction nucleotides: 4. This CDR3 is built from 14 residues. The CDR3 here is CASSRTGGRETQYF. CDR3 in DNA: TGTGCCAGTAGTAGGACAGGGGGTCGGGAGACCCAGTACTTC. Filled out from reference TRBV19 and TRBJ2-5, the complete variable domain reads DGGITQSPKYLFRKEGQNVTLSCEQNLNHDAMYWYRQDPGQGLRLIYYSQIVNDFQKGDIAEGYSVSREKKESFPLTVTSAQKNPTAFYLCASSRTGGRETQYFGPGTRLLVL.

This clone has a single count. The gene calls are TRBV4-1 and TRBJ2-1; D gene uncertain. CDR1 and CDR2 from the germline V gene are MGHRA and YSYEKL. With 2 bases removed from V and 0 bases from J, the gap between germline ends came to 11 bases. There are 16 residues in the CDR3. CDR3 nucleotide sequence: TGCGCCAGCAGCCAAAGACTGGAGAGCTCCTACAATGAGCAGTTCTTC. This sequence encodes CASSQRLESSYNEQFF.

The count of this clone is one. The chain links TRBV5-5 to TRBJ1-5, with TRBD1 as a possible D gene (5 bases). Trimming took 5 bases from V and 0 from J, leaving 12 bases between them. Germline V gene data show CDR1 as SGHKS and CDR2 as YYEKEE (reference sequence). The CDR3 spans 15 residues. Here the CDR3 reads CASSPRGDSNQPQHF. CDR3 nucleotide sequence: TGTGCCAGCAGTCCGCGGGGGGATAGCAATCAGCCCCAGCATTTT.

This clone was counted once. The chain links TRBV9 to TRBJ2-2; 7 bases line up with TRBD1. The CDR3 is 15 residues long. V was pared by 3 bases and J by 5 bases, with 7 bases of the junction left unmatched. Germline loops: CDR1 SGDLS, CDR2 YYNGEE. The CDR3, as DNA: TGTGCCAGCAGCGACGACAGGGTTGGGACCGGGGAGCTGTTTTTT. Translated: CASSDDRVGTGELFF.